One TCR beta chain is described in this entry. Antigen specificity is unknown. This record belongs to a study of T cells in localized non-small cell lung cancer. Regarding the study as a whole: Tumor trailed uninvolved adjacent lung in T cell clonality, which peaked there. Appearance in adjacent lung was seen for a median roughly 50 of the top 100 tumor clones.

The CDR3 has 15 residues. Unmatched junction bases numbered 8, after V lost 4 bases and J lost 5 bases. Germline assignment: CDR1 LNHDA and CDR2 SQIVND (reference sequence). TCRdb keeps only in-frame clones here, not all; method: immunoSEQ multiplex PCR. The table lists hundreds of clones, approximately 20% of them singletons. This TCR came from a man aged 35 to 70 with stage III lung adenocarcinoma. V is TRBV19 and J is TRBJ2-5; 9 positions agree with TRBD2. The sample in question was normal lung tissue next to the tumor, obtained before any cancer treatment. CDR3 DNA: TGTGCCAGTAGTACGGTCGTAGCGGGAGCCGAGACCCAGTACTTC. It yields the protein CASSTVVAGAETQYF.